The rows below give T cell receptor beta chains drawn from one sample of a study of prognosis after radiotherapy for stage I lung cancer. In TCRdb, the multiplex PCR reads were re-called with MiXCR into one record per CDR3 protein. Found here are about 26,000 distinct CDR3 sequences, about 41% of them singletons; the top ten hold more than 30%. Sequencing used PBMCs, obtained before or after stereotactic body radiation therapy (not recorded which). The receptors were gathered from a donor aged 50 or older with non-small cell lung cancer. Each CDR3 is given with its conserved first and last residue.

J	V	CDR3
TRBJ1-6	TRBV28	CASSLSFRVDSPLHF
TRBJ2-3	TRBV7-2	CASSLSQGPDTQYF
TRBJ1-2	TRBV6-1	CASIAGDYGYTF
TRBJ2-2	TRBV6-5	CASSYLGELFF
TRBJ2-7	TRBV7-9	CATSTGSYEQYF
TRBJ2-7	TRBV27	CASILKAHFFYEQYF
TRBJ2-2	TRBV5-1	CASSLSSGIGIGELFF
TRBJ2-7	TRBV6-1	CASRKEQRGAYEHYF
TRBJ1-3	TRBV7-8	CASSLATISGNTIYF
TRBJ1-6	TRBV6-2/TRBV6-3	CVSMDSNYNSPLHF
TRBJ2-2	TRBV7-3	CASSPRPNTGEPFF
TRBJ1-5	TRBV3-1	CASSQEFQNQPQHF
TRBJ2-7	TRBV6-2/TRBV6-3	CASSYGQSPPYEQYF
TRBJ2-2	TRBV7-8	CASSLPRYLLAGTGELFF
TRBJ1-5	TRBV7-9	CASSLVLARQGSYSNQPQHF